What follows are 27 T cell receptor beta chains derived from one specimen sequenced in a study of T cell repertoires in cytomegalovirus infection. Each CDR3 protein gets one entry after TCRdb re-called the reads with MiXCR. The sample yields 250,000 to 300,000 distinct CDR3 sequences, about 26% seen once. The sample consisted of PBMCs. The receptors were sampled from a human donor in good health (CMV status not recorded). Some clones in this sample may be carry-over from other donors' samples.

This chain links TRBV2 with TRBJ2-1; the D call may be TRBD1 or TRBD2 (6 bases each). The CDR3 length is 20 residues. CDR1 and CDR2 from the germline V gene are SNHLY and FYNNEI. The ends were cut back, 0 bases at V and 2 bases at J, with 23 bases in the middle. The DNA of the CDR3 is TGTGCCAGCAGTGAAGCGCCTCGCCTGACTCGGGGGCCCACCTACAATGAGCAGTTCTTC. It is translated as CASSEAPRLTRGPTYNEQFF.

The chain joins TRBV29-1 to TRBJ2-2; the D gene could be TRBD1 or TRBD2 (5 bases each). CDR3 length equals 14 residues. CDR1 and CDR2 from the germline V gene are SQVTM and ANQGSEA. V was clipped by 6 bases and J by 2 bases, with 13 bases between them. For the CDR3, the DNA is TGCAGCGTACTCCGGGACCCTAACACCGGGGAGCTGTTTTTT. Encoded protein: CSVLRDPNTGELFF.

This clonotype was observed at least ten times. The J gene is TRBJ2-1, the V gene TRBV7-3, with a tentative D call TRBD2 (5 bases). The germline V and J ends were trimmed by 5 bases and 9 bases, with 17 bases remaining between them. There are 14 residues in the CDR3. Germline CDR1 and CDR2: SGHTA and FQGTGA. The CDR3 spells CASSLASSGGEQFF. For the CDR3, the DNA is TGTGCCAGCAGCCTGGCCTCGTCTGGAGGTGAGCAGTTCTTC.

This clonotype was seen many times. V is TRBV5-6 and J is TRBJ2-7; D not certain. Trimming took off 4 bases at V and 5 bases at J, with 16 bases between the two ends. Germline V lookup: CDR1 SGHDT, CDR2 YYEEEE. The CDR3 covers 14 residues. The CDR3 is CASSRRRVSDEQYF. CDR3 sequence (DNA): TGTGCCAGCAGCCGGCGACGGGTAAGCGACGAGCAGTACTTC.

The chain uses TRBV28 and TRBJ2-1; D gene ambiguous. CDR3 length: 12 residues. Germline-derived CDR1 and CDR2 are MDHEN and SYDVKM. The ends were cut back, 5 bases at V and 8 bases at J, with 10 bases in the middle. The CDR3 sequence: CASSLQYYEQFF. The CDR3 DNA reads as TGTGCCAGCAGTCTCCAGTACTATGAGCAGTTCTTC. Filled out from reference TRBV28 and TRBJ2-1, the complete variable domain reads DVKVTQSSRYLVKRTGEKVFLECVQDMDHENMFWYRQDPGLGLRLIYFSYDVKMKEKGDIPEGYSVSREKKERFSLILESASTNQTSMYLCASSLQYYEQFFGPGTRLTVL.

J is TRBJ2-1 and V is TRBV29-1; perhaps TRBD2 as D (5 bases). Germline V gene lookup returns CDR1 SQVTM and CDR2 ANQGSEA. V was trimmed by 7 bases and J by 10 bases, leaving 20 bases between them. This CDR3 region has 13 residues. CDR3 in DNA: TGCAGCGCGCTGCGGCGGGTAGCGAAGGAGCAGTTCTTC. This translates into CSALRRVAKEQFF.

The chain employs TRBV5-5 and TRBJ1-3; D remains ambiguous. Germline values: CDR1 SGHKS, CDR2 YYEKEE (reference sequence). Trimming took off 0 bases at V and 6 bases at J, with 7 bases between the two ends. The CDR3 contains 13 residues. The CDR3 DNA reads as TGTGCCAGCAGCTTGGGCGCACCAAACACCATATATTTT. It codes for CASSLGAPNTIYF.

In this sample, this clonotype turned up many times. This rearrangement joins TRBV7-2 to TRBJ2-1, with a tentative D call TRBD1 (5 bases). Per germline, CDR1 SGHTA and CDR2 FQGNSA. This CDR3 is 14 amino acids long. Trimming took off 6 bases at V and 3 bases at J, with 12 bases between the two ends. The CDR3 region is CASSIQEIYNEQFF. The CDR3 DNA follows: TGTGCCAGCAGTATACAGGAGATCTACAATGAGCAGTTCTTC.

The rearrangement uses TRBV28 and TRBJ1-6, with 8 bases fitting TRBD1. This CDR3 has 15 amino acids. V dropped 4 bases and J dropped 7; count of bases not matched to a gene: 6. Germline V lookup: CDR1 MDHEN, CDR2 SYDVKM. The CDR3 region is CASSSGQGRNSPLHF. CDR3 coding DNA: TGTGCCAGCAGTTCCGGACAGGGTCGGAATTCACCCCTCCACTTT.

At least ten counts were recorded for this clonotype. This chain links TRBV7-2 with TRBJ2-5, with 8 positions matching TRBD1. The trim removed 6 bases at V and 4 bases at J, leaving 13 bases unmatched. The CDR3 spans 16 residues. The germline gives CDR1 SGHTA, CDR2 FQGNSA. The CDR3 protein is CASSSPPRGRRETQYF. The CDR3 coding sequence is TGTGCCAGCAGTTCACCCCCCAGGGGGCGCCGAGAGACCCAGTACTTC.

The gene calls are TRBV12-3 or TRBV12-4 and TRBJ2-2, with D maybe TRBD2 (6 bases). The V end lost 2 bases, the J end lost 6 bases, and 16 bases lay between the germline ends. The CDR3 runs to 16 residues. CDR3 nucleotides: TGTGCCAGCAGTTTATGGGTCGGGAGTAACGCCGGGGAGCTGTTTTTT. Amino acid sequence: CASSLWVGSNAGELFF.

The V and J genes are TRBV12-3 or TRBV12-4 and TRBJ1-1, with a possible D match to TRBD1 (5 bases). The CDR3 totals 14 residues. The V and J ends lost 6 bases and 1 base respectively, with 12 bases between them. DNA of the CDR3: TGTGCCAGCAGACCCCCCGGGGGGAACACTGAAGCTTTCTTT. It specifies CASRPPGGNTEAFF.

The chain has TRBV2 and TRBJ2-5, with 7 bases matching TRBD2. This CDR3 is 17 amino acids long. Germline V gene lookup returns CDR1 SNHLY and CDR2 FYNNEI. V gave up 4 bases and J gave up 3 bases; unmatched junction bases: 14. In nucleotides, the CDR3 is TGTGCCAGCAGTGGGGGGGGATACGGCGGGTCAAAAGAGACCCAGTACTTC. This gives the protein CASSGGGYGGSKETQYF.

The sample holds a few counts of this clonotype. The chain recombines TRBV6-2 or TRBV6-3 with TRBJ2-6; D unclear. Germline-derived CDR1 and CDR2 are MNHEY and SVGEGT. This CDR3 has 16 residues. V lost 7 bases to trimming and J lost 0 bases, with 13 bases between them. The CDR3 sequence: CASKVESSSGANVLTF. The CDR3 nucleotides are TGTGCCAGCAAGGTGGAGAGCTCCTCTGGGGCCAACGTCCTGACTTTC.

The genes are TRBV29-1 and TRBJ1-5; TRBD1 matches 8 bases. Germline CDR1 is SQVTM and CDR2 is ANQGSEA. This CDR3 has 14 amino acids. The J segment lost 6 bases and the V segment lost 1 base, leaving 5 bases of the junction unmatched. The CDR3, as DNA: TGCAGCGTTGAAGGGACAGGGTTGGGTCAGCCCCAGCATTTT. As protein: CSVEGTGLGQPQHF. Together with reference TRBV29-1 and TRBJ1-5, the CDR3 gives the full variable domain: SAVISQKPSRDICQRGTSLTIQCQVDSQVTMMFWYRQQPGQSLTLIATANQGSEATYESGFVIDKFPISRPNLTFSTLTVSNMSPEDSSIYLCSVEGTGLGQPQHFGDGTRLSIL.

J is TRBJ2-1 and V is TRBV29-1; the D gene is possibly TRBD2 (5 bases). Germline-derived CDR1 and CDR2 are SQVTM and ANQGSEA. This CDR3 is 15 amino acids long. Trimming took off 0 bases at V and 3 bases at J, with 12 bases between the two ends. The CDR3 region has the DNA TGCAGCGTTGAAGATCGGGGTTCCCGCTACAATGAGCAGTTCTTC. Amino acids: CSVEDRGSRYNEQFF.

This clonotype has just a few counts. This chain connects TRBV20-1 to TRBJ1-2, with TRBD1 identical over 10 bases. The CDR3 consists of 13 residues. From germline, CDR1 is DFQATT and CDR2 SNEGSKA (reference sequence). V lost 6 bases and J lost 7; bases outside the gene matches: 8. The CDR3 coding sequence is TGCAGTGCCCCGGGACAGGGGCGGTTTGGCTACACCTTC. Translating it yields CSAPGQGRFGYTF.

This clonotype was detected ten times or more. The genes are TRBV7-2 and TRBJ1-5; D is possibly TRBD1 (5 bases). There are 13 residues in the CDR3. The germline V gene has CDR1 SGHTA and CDR2 FQGNSA. V was pared by 3 bases and J by 5 bases, with 8 bases between. The CDR3 sequence is CASSFGQDQPQHF. DNA for the CDR3: TGTGCCAGCAGCTTTGGACAAGATCAGCCCCAGCATTTT.

V and J are TRBV28 and TRBJ1-5, with unresolved D. Trimming removed 6 bases from V and 9 bases from J, with 6 bases in between. The CDR3 is 10 residues long. CDR1 and CDR2 from the germline V gene are MDHEN and SYDVKM. DNA for the CDR3: TGTGCCAGCAGCTTCAGGCCCCAGCATTTT. Translating it yields CASSFRPQHF.

There are a few counts of this clonotype. The DNA of the CDR3 is TGTGCCAGCAGCGCGGGACCTGGAATTTCCGAGCAGTACTTC. It codes for CASSAGPGISEQYF. The V call is TRBV5-6, the J call TRBJ2-7, with D maybe TRBD2 (6 bases). CDR1 and CDR2 (germline): SGHDT, YYEEEE. The CDR3 has 14 residues. The V end was cut by 4 bases, the J end by 6 bases, with 17 bases between.

The chain couples TRBV29-1 to TRBJ2-7; perhaps D is TRBD1 or TRBD2 (5 bases each). The CDR3 spans 13 residues. V shed 8 bases and J shed 5 bases, with 19 bases lying between them. Germline CDR1 SQVTM, CDR2 ANQGSEA. In DNA form, the CDR3 reads TGCAGCTCCCCCGGGGCCGCGAGTCACGAGCAGTACTTC. Translated, it gives CSSPGAASHEQYF.

The chain has TRBV2 and TRBJ1-4, with 7 bases identical to TRBD1. This CDR3 is 13 amino acids long. The V gene's germline CDR1 is SNHLY and CDR2 FYNNEI. The trim removed 8 bases at V and 5 bases at J, leaving 5 bases unmatched. DNA for the CDR3: TGTGCCAGCCGGACAGGACCAAATGAAAAACTGTTTTTT. Its translation is CASRTGPNEKLFF.

Many counts were recorded for this clonotype. The V call is TRBV7-2, the J call TRBJ2-7; D perhaps matches TRBD1 (6 bases). This CDR3 region has 13 residues. CDR1 is SGHTA and CDR2 is FQGNSA in the germline V gene. V lost 5 bases to trimming and J lost 6 bases, with 14 bases between them. The CDR3 loop reads CASSIRRGSEQYF. The CDR3, as DNA: TGTGCCAGCAGCATTCGCAGGGGCAGCGAGCAGTACTTC. Filled out from reference TRBV7-2 and TRBJ2-7, the complete variable domain reads GAGVSQSPSNKVTEKGKDVELRCDPISGHTALYWYRQSLGQGLEFLIYFQGNSAPDKSGLPSDRFSAERTGGSVSTLTIQRTQQEDSAVYLCASSIRRGSEQYFGPGTRLTVT.

Ten or more counts support this clonotype. This chain joins TRBV7-6 and TRBJ2-1; D is perhaps TRBD2 (7 bases). Germline assignment: CDR1 SGHVS and CDR2 FNYEAQ. The CDR3 covers 18 residues. Trimming took 1 base from V and 5 from J, leaving 21 bases between them. The CDR3 DNA reads TGTGCCAGCAGCTTAGAGATAGGGAGGGGGAGCCGTAACAATGAGCAGTTCTTC. Amino acids: CASSLEIGRGSRNNEQFF.

This clonotype was observed many times. The chain joins TRBV7-2 to TRBJ1-1; no clear D. Deletions cut 5 bases from V and 4 bases from J, with 17 bases between. The V gene's germline CDR1 is SGHTA and CDR2 FQGNSA. The length of the CDR3 is 15 residues. CDR3 DNA sequence: TGTGCCAGCAGCCCACGGGCCCGGGCGGTCACTGAAGCTTTCTTT. Protein product: CASSPRARAVTEAFF.

This clonotype was recorded only once. This chain links TRBV11-2 with TRBJ2-4, with TRBD1 matching 12 bases. CDR1 is SGHAT, CDR2 FQNNGV, per germline. This CDR3 has 14 amino acids. V trimming: 4 bases; J trimming: 7 bases; junction bases outside the gene matches: 2. CDR3 nucleotides: TGTGCCAGCAGCTCCGGGACAGGGGGCAACATTCAGTACTTC. Residues: CASSSGTGGNIQYF.

V and J are TRBV7-2 and TRBJ2-3, with D hard to call. The ends were cut back, 5 bases at V and 2 bases at J, with 14 bases in the middle. The CDR3 loop spans 15 amino acids. Germline assignment: CDR1 SGHTA and CDR2 FQGNSA. The CDR3, as DNA: TGTGCCAGCAGCCTCCTGAGGTCCTCCACAGATACGCAGTATTTT. Protein: CASSLLRSSTDTQYF.